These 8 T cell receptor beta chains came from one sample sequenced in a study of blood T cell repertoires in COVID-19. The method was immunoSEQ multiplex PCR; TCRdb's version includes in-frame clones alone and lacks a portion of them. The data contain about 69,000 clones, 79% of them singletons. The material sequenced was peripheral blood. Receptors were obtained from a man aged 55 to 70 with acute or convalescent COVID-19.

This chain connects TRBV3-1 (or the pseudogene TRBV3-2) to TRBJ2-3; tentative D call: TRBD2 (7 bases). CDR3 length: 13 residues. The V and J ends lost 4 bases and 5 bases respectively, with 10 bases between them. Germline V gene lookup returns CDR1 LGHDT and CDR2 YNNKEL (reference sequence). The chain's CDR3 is CASSLRGGDTQYF. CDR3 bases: TGTGCCAGCAGCCTAAGGGGGGGAGATACGCAGTATTTT.

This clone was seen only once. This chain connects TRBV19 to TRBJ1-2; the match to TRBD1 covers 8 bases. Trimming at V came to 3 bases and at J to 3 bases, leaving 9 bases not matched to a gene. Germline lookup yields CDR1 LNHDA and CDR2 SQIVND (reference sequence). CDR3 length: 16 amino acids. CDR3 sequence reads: CASSIPDREDDYGYTF. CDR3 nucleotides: TGTGCCAGTAGTATTCCGGACAGGGAAGATGACTATGGCTACACCTTC.

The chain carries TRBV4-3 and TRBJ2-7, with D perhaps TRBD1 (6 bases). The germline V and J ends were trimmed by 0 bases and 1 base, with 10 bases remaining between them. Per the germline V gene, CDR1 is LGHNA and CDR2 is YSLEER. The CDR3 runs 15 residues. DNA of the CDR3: TGCGCCAGCAGCCAAGAAACAGGGAGTTCCTACGAGCAGTACTTC. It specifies CASSQETGSSYEQYF.

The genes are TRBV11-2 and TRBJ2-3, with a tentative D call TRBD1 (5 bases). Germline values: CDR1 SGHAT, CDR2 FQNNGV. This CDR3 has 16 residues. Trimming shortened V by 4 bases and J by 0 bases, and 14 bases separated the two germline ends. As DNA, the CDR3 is TGTGCCAGCAGCTCCCTGGGGCAGAATAGCACAGATACGCAGTATTTT. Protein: CASSSLGQNSTDTQYF. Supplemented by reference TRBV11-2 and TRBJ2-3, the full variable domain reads EAGVAQSPRYKIIEKRQSVAFWCNPISGHATLYWYQQILGQGPKLLIQFQNNGVVDDSQLPKDRFSAERLKGVDSTLKIQPAKLEDSAVYLCASSSLGQNSTDTQYFGPGTRLTVL.

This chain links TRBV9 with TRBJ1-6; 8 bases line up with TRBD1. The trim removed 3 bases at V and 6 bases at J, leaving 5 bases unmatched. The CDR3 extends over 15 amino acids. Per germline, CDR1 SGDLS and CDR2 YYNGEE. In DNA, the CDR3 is TGTGCCAGCAGCGGCGGGACAGGCCTTAATTCACCCCTCCACTTT. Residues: CASSGGTGLNSPLHF.

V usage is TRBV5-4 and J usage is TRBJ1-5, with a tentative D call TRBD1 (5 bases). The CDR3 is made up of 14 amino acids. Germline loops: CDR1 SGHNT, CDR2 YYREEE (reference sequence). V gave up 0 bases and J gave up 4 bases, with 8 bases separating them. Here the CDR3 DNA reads TGTGCCAGCAGCTTGGCAGGGACTAATCAGCCCCAGCATTTT. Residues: CASSLAGTNQPQHF.

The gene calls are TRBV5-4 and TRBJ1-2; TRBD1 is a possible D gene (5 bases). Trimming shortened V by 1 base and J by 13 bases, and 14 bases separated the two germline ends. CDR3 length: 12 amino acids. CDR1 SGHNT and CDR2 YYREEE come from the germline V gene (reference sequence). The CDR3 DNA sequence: TGTGCCAGCAGCTTGTTCGCGACAGCCGGCACCTTC. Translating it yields CASSLFATAGTF.

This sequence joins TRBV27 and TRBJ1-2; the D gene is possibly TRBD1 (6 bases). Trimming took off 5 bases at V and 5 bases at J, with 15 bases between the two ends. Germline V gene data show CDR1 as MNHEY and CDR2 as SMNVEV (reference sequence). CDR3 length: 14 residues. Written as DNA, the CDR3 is TGTGCCAGCAGTCCTACCGGGACAACATATGGCTACACCTTC. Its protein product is CASSPTGTTYGYTF.